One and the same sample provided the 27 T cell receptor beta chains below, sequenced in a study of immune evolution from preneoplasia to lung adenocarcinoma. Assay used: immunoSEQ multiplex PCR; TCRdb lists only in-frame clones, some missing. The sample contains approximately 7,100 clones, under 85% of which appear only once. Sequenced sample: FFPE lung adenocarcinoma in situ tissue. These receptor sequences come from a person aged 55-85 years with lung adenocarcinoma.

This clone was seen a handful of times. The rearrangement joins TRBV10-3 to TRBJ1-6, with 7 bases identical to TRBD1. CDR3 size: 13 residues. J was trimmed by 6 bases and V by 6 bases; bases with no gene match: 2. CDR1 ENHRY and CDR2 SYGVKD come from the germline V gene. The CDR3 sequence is CAIRGQVNSPLHF. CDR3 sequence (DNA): TGTGCCATCAGAGGACAGGTTAATTCACCCCTCCACTTT.

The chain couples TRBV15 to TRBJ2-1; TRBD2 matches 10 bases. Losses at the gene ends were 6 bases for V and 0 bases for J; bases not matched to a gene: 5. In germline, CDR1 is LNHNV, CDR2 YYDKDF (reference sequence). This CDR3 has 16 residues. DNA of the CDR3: TGTGCCACCAGAGCTTGGACTAGCGGCTCCTACAATGAGCAGTTCTTC. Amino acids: CATRAWTSGSYNEQFF.

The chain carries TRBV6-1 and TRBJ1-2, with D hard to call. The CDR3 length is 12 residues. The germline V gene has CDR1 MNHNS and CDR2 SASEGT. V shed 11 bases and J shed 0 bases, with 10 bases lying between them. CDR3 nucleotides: TGTGCCGCAGCAGAAGCTAACTATGGCTACACCTTC. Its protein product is CAAAEANYGYTF.

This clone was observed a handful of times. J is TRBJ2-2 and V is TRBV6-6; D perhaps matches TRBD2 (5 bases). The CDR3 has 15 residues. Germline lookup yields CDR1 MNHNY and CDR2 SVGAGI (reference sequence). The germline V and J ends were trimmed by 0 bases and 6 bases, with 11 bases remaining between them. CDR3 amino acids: CASSYSRVTPGELFF. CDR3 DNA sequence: TGTGCCAGCAGTTACTCGAGGGTGACACCCGGGGAGCTGTTTTTT.

DNA for the CDR3: TGTGCCAGCAGCGTACTAACTAGCCCTGGTAATGAGCAGTTCTTC. This codes for CASSVLTSPGNEQFF. The gene calls are TRBV9 and TRBJ2-1; TRBD2 might be the D (6 bases). Trimming took off 1 base at V and 7 bases at J, with 15 bases between the two ends. Germline-derived CDR1 and CDR2 are SGDLS and YYNGEE. The length of the CDR3 is 15 residues.

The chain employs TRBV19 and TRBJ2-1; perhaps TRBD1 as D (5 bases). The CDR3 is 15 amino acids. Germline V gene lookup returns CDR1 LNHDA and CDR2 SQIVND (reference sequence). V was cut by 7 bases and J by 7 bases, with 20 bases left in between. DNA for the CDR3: TGTGCCAGTATCCCCAAGGCAGGGAAGGGGAATGAGCAGTTCTTC. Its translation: CASIPKAGKGNEQFF.

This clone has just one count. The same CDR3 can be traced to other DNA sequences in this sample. The DNA for the CDR3 is TGTGCCAGCAGCTTACGAGGGGTCGAGCAGTACTTC. This gives the protein CASSLRGVEQYF. This chain connects TRBV7-2 to TRBJ2-7; D tentatively reads TRBD1 or TRBD2 (5 bases each). Germline V CDR1 and CDR2: SGHTA, FQGNSA. The V gene lost 2 bases and the J gene lost 6 bases, with 8 bases spanning the gap. CDR3 length: 12 amino acids.

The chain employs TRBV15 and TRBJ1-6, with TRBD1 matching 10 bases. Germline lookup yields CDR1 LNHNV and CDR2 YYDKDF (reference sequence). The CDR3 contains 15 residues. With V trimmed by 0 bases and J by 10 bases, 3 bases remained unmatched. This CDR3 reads CATSREGTGDSPLHF. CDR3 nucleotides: TGTGCCACCAGCAGAGAGGGGACAGGGGACTCACCCCTCCACTTT.

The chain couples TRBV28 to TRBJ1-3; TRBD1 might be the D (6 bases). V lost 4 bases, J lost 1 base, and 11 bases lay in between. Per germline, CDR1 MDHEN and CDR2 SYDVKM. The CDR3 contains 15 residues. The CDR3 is CASSYRRGSGNTIYF. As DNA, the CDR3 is TGTGCCAGCAGTTACCGCAGGGGTTCTGGAAACACCATATATTTT.

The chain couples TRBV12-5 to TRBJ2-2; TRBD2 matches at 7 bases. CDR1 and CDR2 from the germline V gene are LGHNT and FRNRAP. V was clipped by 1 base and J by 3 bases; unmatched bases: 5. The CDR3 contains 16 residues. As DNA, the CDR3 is TGTGCTAGTGGTTTGGGAGCGGGGCTATACACCGGGGAGCTGTTTTTT. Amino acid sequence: CASGLGAGLYTGELFF.

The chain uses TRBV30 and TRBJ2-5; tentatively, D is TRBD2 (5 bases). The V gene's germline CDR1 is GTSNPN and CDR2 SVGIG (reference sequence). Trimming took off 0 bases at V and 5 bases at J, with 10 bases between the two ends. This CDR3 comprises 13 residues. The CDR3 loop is CAWSVGSSETQYF. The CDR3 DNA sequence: TGTGCCTGGAGTGTCGGGTCTAGCGAGACCCAGTACTTC.

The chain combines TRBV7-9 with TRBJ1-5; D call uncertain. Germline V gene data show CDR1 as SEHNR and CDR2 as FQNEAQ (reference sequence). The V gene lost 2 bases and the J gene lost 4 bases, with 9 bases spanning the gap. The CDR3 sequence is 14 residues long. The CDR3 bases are TGTGCCAGCAGCTTATCCGGGGAGAATCAGCCCCAGCATTTT. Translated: CASSLSGENQPQHF.

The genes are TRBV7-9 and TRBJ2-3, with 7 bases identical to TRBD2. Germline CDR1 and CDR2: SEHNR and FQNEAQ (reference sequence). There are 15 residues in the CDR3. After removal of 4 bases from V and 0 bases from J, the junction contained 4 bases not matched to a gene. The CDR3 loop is CASSSPSGSTDTQYF. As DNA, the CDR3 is TGTGCCAGCAGCTCCCCTAGCGGTAGCACAGATACGCAGTATTTT.

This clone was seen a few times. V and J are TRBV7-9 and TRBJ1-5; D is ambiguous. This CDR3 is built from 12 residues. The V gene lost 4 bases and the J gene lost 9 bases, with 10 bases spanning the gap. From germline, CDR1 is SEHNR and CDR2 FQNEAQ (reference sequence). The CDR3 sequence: CASSSPGWPQHF. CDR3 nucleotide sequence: TGTGCCAGCAGCTCCCCAGGATGGCCCCAGCATTTT.

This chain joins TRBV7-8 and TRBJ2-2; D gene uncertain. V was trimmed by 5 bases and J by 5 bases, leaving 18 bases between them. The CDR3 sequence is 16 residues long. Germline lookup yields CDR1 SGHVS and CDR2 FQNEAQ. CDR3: CASSPKARMGTGELFF. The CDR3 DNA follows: TGTGCCAGCAGCCCCAAGGCGCGAATGGGGACCGGGGAGCTGTTTTTT.

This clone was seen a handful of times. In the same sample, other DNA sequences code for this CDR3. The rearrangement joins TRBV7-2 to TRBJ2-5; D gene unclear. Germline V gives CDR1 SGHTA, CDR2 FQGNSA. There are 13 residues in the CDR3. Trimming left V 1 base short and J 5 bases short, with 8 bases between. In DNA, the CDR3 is TGTGCCAGCAGCTTAGTGGTCAGGGAGACCCAGTACTTC. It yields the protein CASSLVVRETQYF.

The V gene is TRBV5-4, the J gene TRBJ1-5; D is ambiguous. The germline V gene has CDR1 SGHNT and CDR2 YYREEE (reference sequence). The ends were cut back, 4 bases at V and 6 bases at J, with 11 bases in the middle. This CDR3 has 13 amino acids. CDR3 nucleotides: TGTGCCAGCAGCCCCGCTCCCAGTCAGCCCCAGCATTTT. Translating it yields CASSPAPSQPQHF.

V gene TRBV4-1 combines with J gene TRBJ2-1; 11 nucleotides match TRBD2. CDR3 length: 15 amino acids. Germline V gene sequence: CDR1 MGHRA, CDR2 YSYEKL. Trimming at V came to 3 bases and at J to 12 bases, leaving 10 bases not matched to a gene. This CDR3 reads CASSHGSGGAGRQFF. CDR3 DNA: TGCGCCAGCAGCCATGGTAGCGGGGGGGCCGGGAGGCAGTTCTTC.

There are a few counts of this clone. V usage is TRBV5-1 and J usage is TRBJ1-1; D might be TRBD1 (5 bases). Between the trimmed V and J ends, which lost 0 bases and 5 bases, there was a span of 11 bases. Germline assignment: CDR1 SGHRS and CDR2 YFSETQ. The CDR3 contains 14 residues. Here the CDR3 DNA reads TGCGCCAGCAGCTTGGAATGGGGCTTAACTGAAGCTTTCTTT. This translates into CASSLEWGLTEAFF.

For the CDR3, the DNA is TGCGCCACCACCCGGAACGGCGGGGGCGGCGGGGAGCTGTTTTTT. Encoded protein: CATTRNGGGGGELFF. This sequence joins TRBV23-1 and TRBJ2-2; TRBD2 might be the D (7 bases). TRBV23-1 is classed as an ORF, of uncertain function. This CDR3 region has 15 residues. The V gene lost 10 bases and the J gene lost 7 bases, with 22 bases spanning the gap.

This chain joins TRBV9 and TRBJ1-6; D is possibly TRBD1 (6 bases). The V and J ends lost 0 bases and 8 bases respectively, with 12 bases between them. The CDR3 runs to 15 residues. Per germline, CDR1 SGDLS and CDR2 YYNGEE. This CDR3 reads CASSVEVGGHSPLHF. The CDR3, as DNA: TGTGCCAGCAGCGTAGAGGTAGGGGGGCATTCACCCCTCCACTTT. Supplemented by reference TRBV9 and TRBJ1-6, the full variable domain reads DSGVTQTPKHLITATGQRVTLRCSPRSGDLSVYWYQQSLDQGLQFLIQYYNGEERAKGNILERFSAQQFPDLHSELNLSSLELGDSALYFCASSVEVGGHSPLHFGNGTRLTVT.

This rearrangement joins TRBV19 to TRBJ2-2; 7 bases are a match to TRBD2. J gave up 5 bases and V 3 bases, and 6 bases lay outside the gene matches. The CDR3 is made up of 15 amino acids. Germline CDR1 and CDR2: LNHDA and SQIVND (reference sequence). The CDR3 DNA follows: TGTGCCAGTAGTATCGGCGGGGGACCTACCGGGGAGCTGTTTTTT. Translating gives CASSIGGGPTGELFF.

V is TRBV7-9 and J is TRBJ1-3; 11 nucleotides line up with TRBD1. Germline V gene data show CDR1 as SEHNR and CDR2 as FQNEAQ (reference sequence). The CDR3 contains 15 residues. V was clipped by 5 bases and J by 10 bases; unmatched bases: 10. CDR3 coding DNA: TGTGCCAGCAGCCCCGAAGTAGGACAGGGGGCAACCATATATTTT. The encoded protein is CASSPEVGQGATIYF.

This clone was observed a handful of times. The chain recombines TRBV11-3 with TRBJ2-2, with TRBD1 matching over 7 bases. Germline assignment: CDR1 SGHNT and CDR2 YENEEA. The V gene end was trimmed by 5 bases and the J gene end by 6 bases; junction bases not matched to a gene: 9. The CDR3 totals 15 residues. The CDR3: CASSPEDRAAGELFF. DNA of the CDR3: TGTGCCAGCAGCCCCGAAGACAGGGCCGCCGGGGAGCTGTTTTTT.

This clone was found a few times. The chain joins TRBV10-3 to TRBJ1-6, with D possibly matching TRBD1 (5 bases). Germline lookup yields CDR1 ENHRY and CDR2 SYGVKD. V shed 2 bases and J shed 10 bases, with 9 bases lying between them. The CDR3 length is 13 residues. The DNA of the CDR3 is TGTGCCATCAGTGAGGTACGGGGCTCACCCCTCCACTTT. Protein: CAISEVRGSPLHF.

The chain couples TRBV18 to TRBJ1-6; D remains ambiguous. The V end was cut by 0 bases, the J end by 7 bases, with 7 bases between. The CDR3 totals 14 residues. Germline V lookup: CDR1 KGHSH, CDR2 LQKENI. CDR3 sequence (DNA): TGTGCCAGCTCACCACCGTCACCGAATTCACCCCTCCACTTT. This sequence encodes CASSPPSPNSPLHF.

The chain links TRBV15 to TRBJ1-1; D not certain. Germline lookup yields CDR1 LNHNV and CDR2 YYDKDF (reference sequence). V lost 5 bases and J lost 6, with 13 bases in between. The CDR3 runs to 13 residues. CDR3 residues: CATSAQTTAEAFF. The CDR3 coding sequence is TGTGCCACCAGCGCCCAAACGACGGCTGAAGCTTTCTTT.